This entry concerns a single T cell receptor (beta chain). What antigen it recognizes has not been identified. No base-level quality is on record; no much larger clone is a single base apart. V was cut back by 3 bases and J by 1 base, leaving a gap of 6 bases between them. Measured from the cysteine to the phenylalanine, the CDR3 is 13 residues long. CDR3 DNA is the only sequence kept; it has 39 bases, read in frame from the first base. Preparation of the library involved the immunoSEQ multiplex PCR assay. TCRdb limited this immuneACCESS table to in-frame rearrangements with V and J called. A share of clones is missing; checked studies link under half to unresolved V genes, and the rest is unexplained. In all, the sample holds about 160,000 clones, and about 94% of those were seen once. The ten largest make up 12% to 15% of the sample. These data belong to a study of control samples from healthy donors and cancer patients (dated by TCRdb to 2020 to 2021).

The clonotype was recovered from a man in his fifties or sixties with colorectal cancer. Here the chain combines TRBV12-3 or TRBV12-4 and TRBJ1-2; no confident D gene assignment can be made. The specimen was PBMCs. The CDR3 is CASSLADNYGYTF. Read as DNA, the sequence is TGTGCCAGCAGTTTGGCGGATAACTATGGCTACACCTTC.